These T cell receptor beta chains were read from a single sample in a study of T-cell memory formation after mild COVID-19. TCRdb itself ran the 5' RACE reads through MiXCR, one entry per CDR3 protein. This sample has roughly 310,000 distinct CDR3 sequences, with roughly 15% found just once. Sequencing was carried out using PBMCs or a T cell subset sorted from them (not recorded which). The receptor set was obtained from a man between 18 and 29 years old who had mild COVID-19 (a few samples of this study predate the infection). Cell type and time point are not known. Both conserved end residues are part of each CDR3. Each record gives: D gene, V gene, J gene, clone size, CDR3 protein, CDR3 DNA. D genes are given only for firm matches. Clone size is stated in some rows and not others, as once, few, many or a class when expanded.

>-|TRBV2|TRBJ1-6|-
CASSAGVYNSPLHF
TGTGCCAGCAGTGCAGGGGTTTATAATTCACCCCTCCACTTT
>-|TRBV27|TRBJ2-6|-
CASSRGQVGANVLTF
TGTGCCAGCAGCCGCGGGCAGGTCGGGGCCAACGTCCTGACTTTC
>TRBD1|TRBV20-1|TRBJ2-2|-
CSAKGTGNTGELFF
TGCAGTGCTAAAGGGACAGGGAACACCGGGGAGCTGTTTTTT
>-|TRBV27|TRBJ2-6|few
CASSLSPLSGANVLTF
TGTGCCAGCAGTTTATCGCCGCTCTCTGGGGCCAACGTCCTGACTTTC
>TRBD2|TRBV28|TRBJ2-5|-
CATRAGGRETQYF
TGTGCCACCCGAGCGGGGGGAAGAGAGACCCAGTACTTC
>-|TRBV7-9|TRBJ1-6|-
CASSPDPGRSYNSPLHF
TGTGCCAGCAGCCCAGACCCCGGGAGGTCCTATAATTCACCCCTCCACTTT
>-|TRBV20-1|TRBJ2-2|few
CSARSPTFDTGELFF
TGCAGTGCTAGGTCTCCGACTTTCGACACCGGGGAGCTGTTTTTT
>-|TRBV7-6|TRBJ1-1|few
CASSLQGEFEAFF
TGTGCCAGCAGCTTACAGGGAGAGTTTGAAGCTTTCTTT
>-|TRBV28|TRBJ1-5|few
CASSLKQPQHF
TGTGCCAGCAGTTTGAAGCAGCCCCAGCATTTT
>-|TRBV6-6|TRBJ2-7|-
CASSYRTVYEQYF
TGTGCCAGCAGTTACAGGACAGTATACGAGCAGTACTTC
>-|TRBV7-9|TRBJ2-5|-
CASSLENYQETQYF
TGTGCCAGCAGCTTAGAGAACTACCAAGAGACCCAGTACTTC
>-|TRBV7-2|TRBJ1-2|many
CASSLLSGGLYGYTF
TGTGCCAGCAGCTTACTCTCGGGGGGCCTCTATGGCTACACCTTC
>-|TRBV25-1|TRBJ2-7|-
CASSDTRGYYEQYF
TGTGCCAGCAGTGATACCCGGGGGTATTACGAGCAGTACTTC
>TRBD1|TRBV15|TRBJ2-3|few
CATSRGQGGTDTQYF
TGTGCCACCAGCAGGGGACAGGGCGGCACAGATACGCAGTATTTT
>-|TRBV24-1|TRBJ1-4|few
CATSDTRGSAEKLFF
TGTGCCACCAGTGATACCAGGGGTTCGGCTGAAAAACTGTTTTTT
>TRBD1|TRBV7-2|TRBJ2-7|-
CASSFDRGRRSSYEQYF
TGTGCCAGCAGCTTTGACAGGGGGCGGCGGTCCTCCTACGAGCAGTACTTC
>-|TRBV6-2/TRBV6-3|TRBJ2-5|few
CASSYSGLIETQYF
TGTGCCAGCAGTTACTCCGGACTGATCGAGACCCAGTACTTC
>TRBD2|TRBV11-2|TRBJ2-3|-
CASSFGTSKLTDTQYF
TGTGCCAGCAGCTTCGGGACTAGCAAACTCACAGATACGCAGTATTTT
>TRBD1|TRBV6-1|TRBJ2-5|-
CASSEDRDQETQYF
TGTGCCAGCAGTGAGGACAGGGACCAAGAGACCCAGTACTTC
>-|TRBV5-1|TRBJ2-7|few
CASSSGQPEQYF
TGCGCCAGCAGCTCCGGACAGCCCGAGCAGTACTTC
>TRBD2|TRBV29-1|TRBJ2-2|few
CSVAKSGVETGELFF
TGCAGCGTTGCGAAGAGCGGGGTGGAGACCGGGGAGCTGTTTTTT
>-|TRBV10-3|TRBJ1-1|-
CAISGVMNTEAFF
TGTGCCATCAGCGGGGTGATGAACACTGAAGCTTTCTTT
>-|TRBV14|TRBJ2-3|few
CASSQDHGIDTQYF
TGTGCCAGCAGCCAAGATCACGGGATAGATACGCAGTATTTT
>-|TRBV6-2/TRBV6-3|TRBJ2-1|few
CASSVPRGLGFSSYNEQFF
TGTGCCAGCAGTGTACCTCGGGGGCTTGGGTTTAGCTCCTACAATGAGCAGTTCTTC
>-|TRBV28|TRBJ1-5|-
CASSSTLIGQPQHF
TGTGCCAGCAGTTCGACCCTAATAGGACAGCCCCAGCATTTT
>TRBD2|TRBV3-1|TRBJ2-1|few
CASTSLAGGLGGQFF
TGTGCCAGCACCTCCCTAGCGGGGGGGTTAGGTGGGCAGTTCTTC
>TRBD1|TRBV7-6|TRBJ2-2|-
CASRFRTGKTGELFF
TGTGCCAGCAGATTCCGGACAGGGAAGACCGGGGAGCTGTTTTTT
>-|TRBV12-3/TRBV12-4|TRBJ1-5|many
CASSTPGGNQPQHF
TGTGCCAGCAGCACTCCAGGGGGCAATCAGCCCCAGCATTTT
>-|TRBV19|TRBJ2-7|-
CASSIAGDGGLGIAEQYF
TGTGCCAGTAGTATAGCCGGAGACGGAGGCTTAGGGATTGCCGAGCAGTACTTC
>-|TRBV5-1|TRBJ2-5|-
CASGQGNRQETQYF
TGCGCCAGCGGCCAAGGGAACCGCCAAGAGACCCAGTACTTC
>-|TRBV24-1|TRBJ2-1|few
CATSGPGSGNEQFF
TGTGCCACCAGTGGCCCAGGATCCGGCAATGAGCAGTTCTTC
>-|TRBV12-3/TRBV12-4|TRBJ2-5|-
CASSLYGNQETQYF
TGTGCCAGCAGTTTATATGGAAACCAAGAGACCCAGTACTTC
>TRBD1|TRBV5-1|TRBJ2-2|-
CASSLLRGQSNTGELFF
TGCGCCAGCAGCTTACTCAGGGGGCAATCGAACACCGGGGAGCTGTTTTTT
>TRBD1|TRBV4-2|TRBJ1-5|-
CASSPPGQGHQPQHF
TGTGCCAGCAGCCCTCCGGGACAGGGACATCAGCCCCAGCATTTT
>TRBD1|TRBV4-1|TRBJ2-1|few
CASSQPRQGAKNEQFF
TGCGCCAGCAGCCAACCAAGACAGGGGGCAAAGAATGAGCAGTTCTTC
>-|TRBV20-1|TRBJ1-1|many
CSARDRKGWYEAFF
TGCAGTGCTAGAGATCGGAAAGGGTGGTATGAAGCTTTCTTT
>TRBD2|TRBV12-5|TRBJ2-1|few
CASGLPLPSGGNEQFF
TGTGCTAGTGGTTTGCCCCTCCCTAGCGGGGGTAATGAGCAGTTCTTC
>-|TRBV7-9|TRBJ1-4|-
CASSLGVAGANEKLFF
TGTGCCAGCAGCTTAGGGGTGGCAGGGGCCAATGAAAAACTGTTTTTT
>TRBD2|TRBV20-1|TRBJ2-5|-
CSAREYSGGQETQYF
TGCAGTGCTAGAGAGTATAGCGGGGGGCAAGAGACCCAGTACTTC
>-|TRBV14|TRBJ2-3|many
CASSQQGPWDTQYF
TGTGCCAGCAGCCAACAGGGACCCTGGGATACGCAGTATTTT